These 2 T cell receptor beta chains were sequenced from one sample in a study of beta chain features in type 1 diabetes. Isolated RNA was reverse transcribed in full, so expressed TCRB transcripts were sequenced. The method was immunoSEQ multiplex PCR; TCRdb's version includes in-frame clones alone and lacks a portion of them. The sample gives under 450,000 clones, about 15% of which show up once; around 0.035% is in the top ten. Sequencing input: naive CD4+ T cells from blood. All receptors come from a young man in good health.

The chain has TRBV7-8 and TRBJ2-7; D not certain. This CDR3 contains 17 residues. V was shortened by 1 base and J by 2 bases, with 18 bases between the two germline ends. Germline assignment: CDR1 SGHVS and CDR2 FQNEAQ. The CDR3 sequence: CASSLGFAATLTYEQYF. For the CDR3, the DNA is TGTGCCAGCAGCTTAGGTTTCGCAGCGACCCTAACCTACGAGCAGTACTTC.

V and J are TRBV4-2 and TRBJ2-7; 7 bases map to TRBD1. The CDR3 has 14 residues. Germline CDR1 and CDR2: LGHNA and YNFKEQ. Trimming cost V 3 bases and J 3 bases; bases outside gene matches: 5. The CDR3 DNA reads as TGTGCCAGCAGCCAGGGTACAGGGGACTACGAGCAGTACGTC. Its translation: CASSQGTGDYEQYV.